The rows below give T cell receptor beta chains drawn from one sample of a study of graft-versus-host responses after intestinal transplantation. Only in-frame clones appear in the TCRdb table, and some are missing; sequencing was by immunoSEQ multiplex PCR. The data contain about 21,000 clones, roughly 78% of them singletons. The sample in question was ileum tissue, obtained roughly 21 days after intestinal transplant. The receptors here all came from a human patient who received an intestinal transplant, so some T cells may come from the graft donor. Both conserved end residues are part of each CDR3. D genes are given only for firm matches. Not every row has a clone size; where given, it reads once, few, many or a size class.

TRBJ2-7,-,TRBV2,-,CARRPATSYEQYF,TGTGCCAGACGTCCTGCGACTAGCTACGAGCAGTACTTC
TRBJ1-2,TRBD1,TRBV5-4,once,CASSLDPGQGNYGYTF,TGTGCCAGCAGCTTGGATCCGGGACAGGGGAACTATGGCTACACCTTC
TRBJ2-7,-,TRBV27,few,CASSFGRLSYEQYF,TGTGCCAGCAGTTTCGGCAGGCTTTCTTACGAGCAGTACTTC
TRBJ2-7,-,TRBV4-2,once,CASSQENFPSYEQYF,TGTGCCAGCAGCCAAGAGAACTTCCCATCCTACGAGCAGTACTTC
TRBJ1-2,-,TRBV10-3,once,CAIRMRTPYYGYTF,TGTGCCATCAGAATGCGGACACCCTACTATGGCTACACCTTC
TRBJ1-1,TRBD1,TRBV7-2,-,CASSPFFGQGVFF,TGTGCCAGCAGCCCCTTTTTTGGACAGGGGGTTTTCTTT
TRBJ1-1,-,TRBV4-1,-,CASSQSVGLKTSNTEAFF,TGCGCCAGCAGCCAATCAGTAGGACTCAAGACCTCGAACACTGAAGCTTTCTTT
TRBJ2-7,TRBD2,TRBV10-3,few,CAITSAGGVSYEQYF,TGTGCCATCACCTCCGCGGGGGGCGTCTCCTACGAGCAGTACTTC
TRBJ1-5,-,TRBV12-2,-,CASRLVLYSNQPQHF,TGTGCAAGTCGCTTAGTCCTGTATAGCAATCAGCCCCAGCATTTT
TRBJ2-6,-,TRBV7-9,-,CASSRGYSGANVLTF,TGTGCCAGCAGCCGCGGTTACTCTGGGGCCAACGTCCTGACTTTC
TRBJ1-6,-,TRBV10-3,medium-sized,CAISEGASRPLHF,TGTGCCATCAGTGAGGGGGCGAGTCGGCCCCTCCACTTT
TRBJ2-7,-,TRBV5-6,-,CASSPPGWRGTYEQYF,TGTGCCAGCAGCCCCCCCGGGTGGCGGGGAACCTACGAGCAGTACTTC
TRBJ1-2,TRBD1,TRBV5-1,once,CASSWRTGGAWYRFYGYTF,TGCGCCAGCAGCTGGAGGACAGGGGGCGCGTGGTACCGATTCTATGGCTACACCTTC
TRBJ2-7,-,TRBV6-6,-,CASSGGQSSSYEQYF,TGTGCCAGCAGTGGAGGACAGTCGAGCTCCTACGAGCAGTACTTC
TRBJ1-6,-,TRBV6-5,-,CASSSAGRNSPLHF,TGTGCCAGCAGCTCTGCAGGGAGGAATTCACCCCTCCACTTT
TRBJ1-1,-,TRBV5-6,-,CASSLGGPNTEAFF,TGTGCCAGCAGCTTGGGGGGCCCCAACACTGAAGCTTTCTTT
TRBJ2-7,TRBD1,TRBV4-1,few,CASSPGTGRYEQYF,TGCGCCAGCAGCCCCGGGACAGGGAGGTACGAGCAGTACTTC
TRBJ1-5,-,TRBV21-1,-,CASSKAEGVPPQHF,TGTGCCAGCAGCAAAGCTGAGGGGGTTCCGCCCCAGCATTTT
TRBJ1-1,-,TRBV7-9,medium-sized,CASSLGTGGAFF,TGTGCCAGCAGCTTAGGAACGGGAGGAGCTTTCTTT
TRBJ1-4,-,TRBV4-1,-,CASSVTRWGGGLLKLFF,TGCGCCAGCAGCGTAACCCGCTGGGGGGGCGGTTTATTGAAACTGTTTTTT
TRBJ1-5,TRBD1,TRBV4-2,-,CASSRGDRPNQPQHF,TGTGCCAGCAGCCGAGGGGACAGGCCAAATCAGCCCCAGCATTTT
TRBJ2-1,TRBD2,TRBV9,-,CASSVESGARLPYNEQFF,TGTGCCAGCAGCGTAGAGAGCGGGGCGAGGCTTCCCTACAATGAGCAGTTCTTC
TRBJ2-7,-,TRBV13,once,CASSLGRGGRGSYEQYF,TGTGCCAGCAGCTTAGGCCGGGGGGGCAGGGGGAGCTACGAGCAGTACTTC
TRBJ2-7,TRBD2,TRBV4-2,-,CASSLTSGGGYEQYF,TGTGCCAGCAGCCTTACTAGCGGGGGGGGCTACGAGCAGTACTTC
TRBJ1-1,-,TRBV4-2,-,CASSQTQGNTEAFF,TGTGCCAGCAGCCAGACACAGGGGAACACTGAAGCTTTCTTT
TRBJ2-1,-,TRBV7-6,-,CASSLAQDSSYNEQFF,TGTGCCAGCAGCTTAGCGCAGGACTCTTCATACAATGAGCAGTTCTTC
TRBJ2-7,-,TRBV2,few,CASSKPRGYGGVSYEQYF,TGTGCCAGCAGTAAGCCTAGGGGCTACGGCGGGGTGTCCTACGAGCAGTACTTC
TRBJ1-1,-,TRBV4-1,-,CASGPGGIRDTEAFF,TGCGCCAGCGGTCCGGGGGGAATAAGGGACACTGAAGCTTTCTTT
TRBJ2-7,TRBD2,TRBV28,once,CASSPGGAGGLNEQYF,TGTGCCAGCAGCCCGGGAGGCGCGGGAGGGCTAAACGAGCAGTACTTC
TRBJ1-6,TRBD1,TRBV5-1,-,CASSLDRYRGVSPLHF,TGCGCCAGCAGCTTGGATCGTTACAGGGGGGTCTCACCCCTCCACTTT
TRBJ2-7,TRBD2,TRBV10-2,-,CASSEWGGERRNEQYF,TGCGCCAGCAGTGAGTGGGGGGGGGAGCGCAGAAACGAGCAGTACTTC
TRBJ1-6,-,TRBV7-2,few,CASTTSREGFSYNSPLHF,TGTGCCAGCACCACGAGCAGGGAAGGGTTTTCCTATAATTCACCCCTCCACTTT